What follows are 29 T cell receptor beta chains derived from one specimen sequenced in a study of blood T cell repertoires in COVID-19. TCRdb's copy holds only in-frame clones and misses some; the assay was immunoSEQ multiplex PCR. This sample has a few hundred thousand clones, with more than 70% found just once. The sample taken for sequencing was peripheral blood. The receptors derive from a woman younger than 30 with acute or convalescent COVID-19.

The gene calls are TRBV7-9 and TRBJ1-2; 12 positions match TRBD1. The trim removed 5 bases at V and 4 bases at J, leaving 5 bases unmatched. The CDR3 covers 15 residues. The V gene's germline CDR1 is SEHNR and CDR2 FQNEAQ (reference sequence). CDR3 in amino acids: CASSPGTGGAYGYTF. The CDR3 coding sequence is TGTGCCAGCAGCCCCGGGACAGGGGGCGCCTATGGCTACACCTTC.

The chain carries TRBV7-2 and TRBJ1-3, with D unresolved. The CDR3 totals 15 residues. The V end was cut by 3 bases, the J end by 4 bases, with 13 bases between. CDR1 and CDR2 (germline): SGHTA, FQGNSA. Written as DNA, the CDR3 is TGTGCCAGCAGCTTTAATTGGGCGTGGGGAAACACCATATATTTT. Translated, it gives CASSFNWAWGNTIYF.

The chain employs TRBV27 and TRBJ2-7; a possible D gene is TRBD1 (6 bases). CDR1 MNHEY and CDR2 SMNVEV come from the germline V gene (reference sequence). The CDR3 is 14 amino acids. V was pared by 4 bases and J by 1 base, with 11 bases between. The CDR3 nucleotides read TGTGCCAGCAGTTCCCTGACAGGTTCCTACGAGCAGTACTTC. The encoded protein is CASSSLTGSYEQYF.

The chain couples TRBV4-3 to TRBJ1-3; D is unclear. The V and J ends lost 0 bases and 0 bases respectively, with 15 bases between them. Per the germline V gene, CDR1 is LGHNA and CDR2 is YSLEER. The CDR3 extends over 18 amino acids. The CDR3: CASSQDPLSPYSGNTIYF. CDR3 DNA: TGCGCCAGCAGCCAAGACCCCCTAAGTCCTTACTCTGGAAACACCATATATTTT.

As for this clone: The junction differs from germline at one of its ends, possibly a read error. The chain has TRBV7-2 and TRBJ2-5; a possible D gene is TRBD2 (6 bases). Germline V CDR1 and CDR2: SGHTA, FQGNSA. The CDR3 has 12 residues. DNA for the CDR3: TGTGCCAGCAGCGGACATCTCGGCGAGCGGGACTTC. Its translation is CASSGHLGERDF.

This clone was seen more than once but under ten times. At one boundary the junction diverges from the germline segment, which might be a read error. J is TRBJ1-2 and V is TRBV18, with 9 bases aligning to TRBD1. Germline V gives CDR1 KGHSH, CDR2 LQKENI. CDR3 length: 12 residues. The CDR3 loop reads CASSPDRGALIF. The DNA of the CDR3 is TGTGCCAGCTCCCCGGACAGGGGAGCATTAATCTTC.

The V call is TRBV5-6, the J call TRBJ2-2; tentative D call: TRBD2 (7 bases). V was clipped by 6 bases and J by 2 bases, with 14 bases between them. This CDR3 contains 15 residues. Germline values: CDR1 SGHDT, CDR2 YYEEEE. As DNA, the CDR3 is TGTGCCAGCACGGTGGGGGGGCTTAACACCGGGGAGCTGTTTTTT. Protein product: CASTVGGLNTGELFF.

This sequence joins TRBV7-9 and TRBJ1-5, with D uncertain. In germline, CDR1 is SEHNR, CDR2 FQNEAQ (reference sequence). The length of the CDR3 is 14 residues. V was shortened by 5 bases and J by 0 bases, with 8 bases between the two germline ends. The CDR3 coding sequence is TGTGCCAGCAGCGGGGAGGGTAGCAATCAGCCCCAGCATTTT. Protein sequence: CASSGEGSNQPQHF.

J is TRBJ2-7 and V is TRBV2; 9 bases match TRBD1. The CDR3 is 15 residues long. With 8 bases clipped from V and 5 bases from J, the junction kept 13 bases outside the gene matches. Germline V gene sequence: CDR1 SNHLY, CDR2 FYNNEI. The CDR3 loop reads CASSGSWTGVDEQYF. DNA of the CDR3: TGTGCCAGCTCGGGGAGTTGGACAGGGGTGGACGAGCAGTACTTC.

The rearrangement joins TRBV9 to TRBJ1-4, with 9 bases aligning to TRBD1. Germline V CDR1 and CDR2: SGDLS, YYNGEE. The CDR3 sequence is 14 residues long. The ends lost 3 bases at V and 6 bases at J; junction bases unmatched: 3. The CDR3 spells CASSARQGDEKLFF. The CDR3 DNA reads TGTGCCAGCAGCGCCAGACAGGGGGATGAAAAACTGTTTTTT.

The gene calls are TRBV20-1 and TRBJ2-1, with D tentatively TRBD1 (5 bases). The CDR3 extends over 11 amino acids. The V gene lost 2 bases and the J gene lost 11 bases, with 10 bases spanning the gap. Germline lookup yields CDR1 DFQATT and CDR2 SNEGSKA (reference sequence). The CDR3 region is CSARYGAKQFF. CDR3 DNA sequence: TGCAGTGCTAGATATGGGGCCAAGCAGTTCTTC.

This chain joins TRBV5-4 and TRBJ1-1; the D gene is possibly TRBD1 (6 bases). V lost 0 bases and J lost 6, with 15 bases in between. This CDR3 is 15 amino acids long. CDR1 and CDR2 (germline): SGHNT, YYREEE (reference sequence). For the CDR3, the DNA is TGTGCCAGCAGCTTGGAGAGCAGGGGCGGGTCTGAAGCTTTCTTT. This gives the protein CASSLESRGGSEAFF.

The chain has TRBV5-1 and TRBJ2-7; TRBD2 matches 12 bases. The germline gives CDR1 SGHRS, CDR2 YFSETQ. V shed 4 bases, J shed 3 bases, and the junction held 14 bases outside the gene matches. The CDR3 is 18 residues long. The CDR3 nucleotides are TGCGCCAGCAGCCTAGGACTAGCGGGACCGCCCTCTCTCTACGAGCAGTACTTC. It encodes CASSLGLAGPPSLYEQYF.

The chain links TRBV4-1 to TRBJ2-3; D not resolved. The CDR3 extends over 15 amino acids. Germline CDR1 and CDR2: MGHRA and YSYEKL. Trimming left V 0 bases short and J 4 bases short, with 11 bases between. DNA of the CDR3: TGCGCCAGCAGCCAAGAGAGGTTCCCCTCAGATACGCAGTATTTT. This translates into CASSQERFPSDTQYF.

J is TRBJ2-1 and V is TRBV6-2 or TRBV6-3; 11 bases align to TRBD2. This CDR3 comprises 17 residues. The V and J ends lost 5 bases and 8 bases, in that order; junction bases with no gene match: 14. Germline-derived CDR1 and CDR2 are MNHEY and SVGEGT. The CDR3 loop is CASSEHFTSGRGDEQFF. CDR3 bases: TGTGCCAGCAGTGAGCACTTTACTAGCGGGAGAGGGGATGAGCAGTTCTTC.

The chain joins TRBV19 to TRBJ2-7, with D unresolved. Trimming left V 5 bases short and J 0 bases short, with 8 bases between. Germline V gene data show CDR1 as LNHDA and CDR2 as SQIVND (reference sequence). This CDR3 has 13 residues. CDR3 sequence reads: CASSSSGSYEQYF. CDR3 nucleotide sequence: TGTGCCAGTAGTTCGTCAGGCTCCTACGAGCAGTACTTC.

In this sample, this clone turned up once. This sequence joins TRBV30 and TRBJ2-1; weak D call: TRBD2 (5 bases). The CDR3 totals 15 residues. Germline V gene sequence: CDR1 GTSNPN, CDR2 SVGIG (reference sequence). V was clipped by 4 bases and J by 9 bases, with 22 bases between them. The CDR3 sequence: CAWKATEGLGFEQFF. The CDR3 DNA reads as TGTGCCTGGAAGGCCACCGAGGGCCTAGGTTTTGAGCAGTTCTTC. The whole variable domain, filled in from reference TRBV30 and TRBJ2-1, reads SQTIHQWPATLVQPVGSPLSLECTVEGTSNPNLYWYRQAAGRGLQLLFYSVGIGQISSEVPQNLSASRPQDRQFILSSKKLLLSDSGFYLCAWKATEGLGFEQFFGPGTRLTVL.

This clone has just one count. This chain joins TRBV7-2 and TRBJ2-5, with 7 nucleotides matching TRBD2. The germline gives CDR1 SGHTA, CDR2 FQGNSA. The ends lost 6 bases at V and 3 bases at J; junction bases unmatched: 10. The CDR3 sequence is 15 residues long. The CDR3 DNA reads TGTGCCAGCAGTCGGGACTACGCGGGAGAAGAGACCCAGTACTTC. It encodes CASSRDYAGEETQYF.

V usage is TRBV5-4 and J usage is TRBJ1-1; D not resolved. Between the trimmed V and J ends, which lost 0 bases and 4 bases, there was a span of 16 bases. Germline V gene lookup returns CDR1 SGHNT and CDR2 YYREEE (reference sequence). The CDR3 runs 16 residues. The DNA for the CDR3 is TGTGCCAGCAGCTTGGCCGGCCGATTGGAGGGCACTGAAGCTTTCTTT. Translation: CASSLAGRLEGTEAFF.

The chain employs TRBV7-6 and TRBJ2-1; 8 bases agree with TRBD2. CDR1 SGHVS and CDR2 FNYEAQ come from the germline V gene. This CDR3 region has 14 residues. Trimming took 5 bases from V and 8 from J; bases not matched to a gene: 8. The CDR3 DNA follows: TGTGCCAGCAGCCCCGGGACTAGTGTCCATGAGCAGTTCTTC. Translation: CASSPGTSVHEQFF. The full variable domain, rest sourced from reference TRBV7-6 and TRBJ2-1, is GAGVSQSPRYKVTKRGQDVALRCDPISGHVSLYWYRQALGQGPEFLTYFNYEAQQDKSGLPNDRFSAERPEGSISTLTIQRTEQRDSAMYRCASSPGTSVHEQFFGPGTRLTVL.

In DNA, the CDR3 is TGTGCCAGCAGTCCAACCGGGACATGGGATGAAAAACTGTTTTTT. This translates into CASSPTGTWDEKLFF. The chain is built from TRBV2 and TRBJ1-4; D is possibly TRBD1 (6 bases). Trimming left V 5 bases short and J 6 bases short, with 16 bases between. The CDR3 totals 15 residues. Germline V lookup: CDR1 SNHLY, CDR2 FYNNEI.

The gene calls are TRBV19 and TRBJ2-3, with TRBD1 matching 11 bases. Germline assignment: CDR1 LNHDA and CDR2 SQIVND (reference sequence). Germline trimming cut 4 bases from V and 4 bases from J; bases unmatched to any gene: 4. The CDR3 has 15 residues. The CDR3 here is CASSTPGQGADTQYF. DNA for the CDR3: TGTGCCAGTAGTACTCCGGGACAGGGGGCAGATACGCAGTATTTT.

This chain joins TRBV4-3 and TRBJ2-1, with 7 bases aligning to TRBD2. The germline V gene has CDR1 LGHNA and CDR2 YSLEER. V was pared by 3 bases and J by 10 bases, with 12 bases of the junction left unmatched. This CDR3 is built from 15 residues. The CDR3: CASSHGLVLNGEQFF. The CDR3 coding sequence is TGCGCCAGCAGCCATGGACTAGTGTTAAATGGCGAGCAGTTCTTC.

The chain is built from TRBV4-3 and TRBJ2-1, with 11 bases fitting TRBD1. Germline CDR1 LGHNA, CDR2 YSLEER. With V trimmed by 4 bases and J by 6 bases, 8 bases remained unmatched. This CDR3 has 16 amino acids. Here the CDR3 reads CASSPTGQGASNEQFF. Written as DNA, the CDR3 is TGCGCCAGCAGCCCGACCGGACAGGGGGCGAGCAATGAGCAGTTCTTC.

The chain is built from TRBV5-1 and TRBJ2-2; 14 positions agree with TRBD2. This CDR3 has 16 amino acids. The germline gives CDR1 SGHRS, CDR2 YFSETQ. After removal of 5 bases from V and 5 bases from J, the junction contained 5 bases not matched to a gene. The CDR3: CASRQGLAGGTGELFF. The CDR3 region has the DNA TGCGCCAGCAGACAAGGACTAGCGGGAGGAACCGGGGAGCTGTTTTTT.

The rearrangement joins TRBV14 to TRBJ2-3; TRBD1 is a possible D gene (6 bases). The V end lost 6 bases, the J end lost 5 bases, and 21 bases lay between the germline ends. CDR3 length: 16 residues. Germline CDR1 reads SGHDN; CDR2 reads FVKESK. The CDR3 DNA sequence: TGTGCCAGCAGTCAATTCGGGGACACCGGCGGAGATACGCAGTATTTT. Translated: CASSQFGDTGGDTQYF.

J is TRBJ2-1 and V is TRBV7-2; D is ambiguous. The CDR3 covers 13 residues. Trimming stripped 5 bases from V and 6 bases from J, with 11 bases between. Germline CDR1 and CDR2: SGHTA and FQGNSA. The chain's CDR3 is CASSTDLSNEQFF. The CDR3 region has the DNA TGTGCCAGCAGCACAGACCTCAGCAATGAGCAGTTCTTC.

The chain carries TRBV4-3 and TRBJ1-1; TRBD1 might be the D (5 bases). CDR1 and CDR2 from the germline V gene are LGHNA and YSLEER. The CDR3 runs 15 residues. The ends were cut back, 1 base at V and 6 bases at J, with 15 bases in the middle. In DNA form, the CDR3 reads TGCGCCAGCAGCCAAGGGGTCAGGGTGGACGCTGAAGCTTTCTTT. Protein: CASSQGVRVDAEAFF.

The CDR3 region has the DNA TGTGCCAGCAGCGTAGGTTACGGGACATACTACGAGCAGTACTTC. Translating gives CASSVGYGTYYEQYF. This rearrangement joins TRBV9 to TRBJ2-7; D is possibly TRBD1 (6 bases). Per germline, CDR1 SGDLS and CDR2 YYNGEE. V dropped 0 bases and J dropped 3 bases, with 13 bases sitting between them. There are 15 residues in the CDR3.